This T cell receptor beta chain was obtained from a study of T cell repertoires in cytomegalovirus infection. The overall study: The authors used CMV epitopes that were HLA-C-restricted (recently identified) and HLA-B-restricted (well studied). CMV infection plus the matching HLA type was flagged by public TCR beta signatures. Study results and limitations: HLA-C-restricted CMV-specific TCR beta clonotypes prevailed in the ex vivo response.

One entry per CDR3 protein, called by TCRdb with MiXCR from the reads. The sample has under 850,000 distinct CDR3 sequences, around a third seen once. In the case of this clonotype: The antigen is unknown.

This specimen consisted of cultured PBMCs, obtained from culture after CMV antigen stimulation. This sequence was found in a human donor in good health (CMV status not recorded). Some clones in this sample may be carry-over from other donors' samples.

The CDR3: CASSYSWTGGNTIYF. The CDR3 nucleotides are TGTGCCAGCAGTTACTCCTGGACAGGGGGAAACACCATATATTTT. The V gene is TRBV6-5, the J gene TRBJ1-3, with TRBD1 matching 8 bases. The V gene end was trimmed by 0 bases and the J gene end by 4 bases; junction bases not matched to a gene: 2. The CDR3 loop spans 15 amino acids. Germline loops: CDR1 MNHEY, CDR2 SVGAGI.